This TCR beta chain is from a study of blood T cell repertoires in COVID-19. Whole-study context: Whether acute or convalescent, the COVID-19 samples came from the United States, Italy and Spain. The cDNA or gDNA used as material had been derived from T cells, B-cell-depleted T cells, or PBMCs.

In the authors' methods: It was from reference gene primer amplification that nucleated cell counts were estimated. Some clones are missing from TCRdb's copy, which holds only in-frame ones; the method was immunoSEQ multiplex PCR. The D gene and trimming were derived from the DNA, and the V and J assignments and clone size from that table. The data hold approximately 220,000 clones, with 80% to 90% observed a single time. Trimming removed 4 bases at V and 1 base at J, with 5 bases between. CDR3 length: 12 amino acids. Germline values: CDR1 SGHNT, CDR2 YYREEE (reference sequence). Sequencing used peripheral blood. V usage is TRBV5-4 and J usage is TRBJ2-5; D gene uncertain. The clonotype originates from a man aged 35-49 years with acute or convalescent COVID-19. The CDR3 sequence: CASSTVQETQYF. In DNA, the CDR3 is TGTGCCAGCAGCACAGTCCAAGAGACCCAGTACTTC.